The clone carrying this T cell receptor (beta chain) was seen only once. The antigen is not known. This record belongs to a study of T cell responses to AZD1222 COVID-19 vaccine. Findings and caveats of the study: In all cases, repertoires were sampled only after the peak T cell response. There were vaccine-associated CD4 TCRs across spike, dominant at 160-218 and 743-854. Nearly half of spike-specific TCRs reportedly target variant regions that are unmutated in the B.1.351 and B.1.1.7 variants.

Data came from immunoSEQ multiplex PCR; TCRdb stores just in-frame clones and leaves some out. The table shows over 100,000 clones, with about nine tenths occurring only once. This CDR3 region has 13 residues. The V end was cut by 2 bases, the J end by 0 bases, with 4 bases between. The specimen comprised peripheral blood, sampled on day 0 of AZD1222 vaccination. The sequence was collected from an adult in good health. The V and J genes are TRBV12-3 or TRBV12-4 and TRBJ1-2; D gene uncertain. The CDR3 here is CASSLSANYGYTF. In nucleotides, the CDR3 is TGTGCCAGCAGTTTATCGGCTAACTATGGCTACACCTTC.